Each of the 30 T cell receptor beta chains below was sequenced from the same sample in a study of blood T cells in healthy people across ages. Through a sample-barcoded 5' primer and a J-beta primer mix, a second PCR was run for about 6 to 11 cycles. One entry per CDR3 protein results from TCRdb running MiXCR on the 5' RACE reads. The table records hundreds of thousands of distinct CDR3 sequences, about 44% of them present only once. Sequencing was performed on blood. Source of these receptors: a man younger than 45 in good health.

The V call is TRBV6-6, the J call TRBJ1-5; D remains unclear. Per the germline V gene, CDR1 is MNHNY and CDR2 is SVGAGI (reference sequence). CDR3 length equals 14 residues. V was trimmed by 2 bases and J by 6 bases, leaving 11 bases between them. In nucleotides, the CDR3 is TGTGCCAGCAGTTACCCGGGCACGGGTCAGCCCCAGCATTTT. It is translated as CASSYPGTGQPQHF.

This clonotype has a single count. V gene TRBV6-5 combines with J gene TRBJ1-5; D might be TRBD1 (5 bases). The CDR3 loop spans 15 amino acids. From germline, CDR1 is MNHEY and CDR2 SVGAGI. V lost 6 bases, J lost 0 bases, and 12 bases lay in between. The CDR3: CASRAGVYSNQPQHF. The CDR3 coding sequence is TGTGCCAGCAGGGCGGGGGTCTATAGCAATCAGCCCCAGCATTTT.

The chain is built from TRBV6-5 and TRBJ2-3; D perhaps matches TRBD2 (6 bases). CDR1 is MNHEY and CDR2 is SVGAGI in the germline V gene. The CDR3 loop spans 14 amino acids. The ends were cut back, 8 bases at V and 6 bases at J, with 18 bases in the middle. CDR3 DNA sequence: TGTGCCAGCGCTTTGGAGGGCCCCGAGGATACGCAGTATTTT. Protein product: CASALEGPEDTQYF.

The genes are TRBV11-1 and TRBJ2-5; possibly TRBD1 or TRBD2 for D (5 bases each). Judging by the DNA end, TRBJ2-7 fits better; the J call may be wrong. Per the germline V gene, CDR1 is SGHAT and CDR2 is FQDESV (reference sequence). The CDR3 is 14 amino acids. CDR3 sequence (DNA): TGTGCCAGCAGCCCGGCAGGGAGTTCTCGCGAGCAGTACTTC. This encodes CASSPAGSSREQYF.

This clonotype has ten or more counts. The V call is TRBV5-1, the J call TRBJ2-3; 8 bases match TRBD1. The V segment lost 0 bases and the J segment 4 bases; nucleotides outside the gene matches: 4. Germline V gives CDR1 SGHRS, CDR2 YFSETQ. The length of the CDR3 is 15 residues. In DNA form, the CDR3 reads TGCGCCAGCAGCTTGGAGCAGGGGGCGGCAGATACGCAGTATTTT. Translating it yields CASSLEQGAADTQYF. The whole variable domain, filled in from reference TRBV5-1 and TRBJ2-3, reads KAGVTQTPRYLIKTRGQQVTLSCSPISGHRSVSWYQQTPGQGLQFLFEYFSETQRNKGNFPGRFSGRQFSNSRSEMNVSTLELGDSALYLCASSLEQGAADTQYFGPGTRLTVL.

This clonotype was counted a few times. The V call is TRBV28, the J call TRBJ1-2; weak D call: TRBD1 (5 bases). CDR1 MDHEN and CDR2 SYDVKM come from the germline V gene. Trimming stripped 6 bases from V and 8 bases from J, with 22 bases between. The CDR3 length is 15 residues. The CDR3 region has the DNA TGTGCCAGCAGCCCGAGGGCAATACTAGGACAAGGCTACACCTTC. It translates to CASSPRAILGQGYTF.

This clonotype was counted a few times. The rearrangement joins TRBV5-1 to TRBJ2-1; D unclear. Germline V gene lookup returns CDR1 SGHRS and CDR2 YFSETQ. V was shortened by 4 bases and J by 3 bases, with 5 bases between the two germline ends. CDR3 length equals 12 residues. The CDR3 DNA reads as TGCGCCAGCAGCCCGCACTACAATGAGCAGTTCTTC. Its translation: CASSPHYNEQFF.

DNA for the CDR3: TGTGCCAGCAGTCATGTCGCTGAAGCTTTCTTT. Translation: CASSHVAEAFF. The rearrangement joins TRBV6-2 or TRBV6-3 to TRBJ1-1; D not resolved. CDR1 is MNHEY, CDR2 SVGEGT, per germline. The CDR3 consists of 11 residues. Trimming stripped 5 bases from V and 6 bases from J, with 7 bases between.

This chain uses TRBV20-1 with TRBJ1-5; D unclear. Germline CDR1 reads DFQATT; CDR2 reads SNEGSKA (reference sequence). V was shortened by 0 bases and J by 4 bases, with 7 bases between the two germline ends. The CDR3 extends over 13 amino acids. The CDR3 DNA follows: TGCAGTGCTAGAGATGCGGGGAATCAGCCCCAGCATTTT. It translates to CSARDAGNQPQHF.

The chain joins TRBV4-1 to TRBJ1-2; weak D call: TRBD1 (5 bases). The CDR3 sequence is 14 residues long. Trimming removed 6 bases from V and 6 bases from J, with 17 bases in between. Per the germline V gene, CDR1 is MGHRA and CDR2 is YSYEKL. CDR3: CASRQYDSLDGYTF. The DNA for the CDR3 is TGCGCCAGCAGACAATACGACAGCCTAGATGGCTACACCTTC.

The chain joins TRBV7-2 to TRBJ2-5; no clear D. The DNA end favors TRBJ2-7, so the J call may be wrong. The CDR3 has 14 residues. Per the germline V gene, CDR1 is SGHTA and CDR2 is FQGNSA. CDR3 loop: CASSLALLPSEQYF. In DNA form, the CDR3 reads TGTGCCAGCAGCTTAGCCCTTCTACCTTCCGAGCAGTACTTC.

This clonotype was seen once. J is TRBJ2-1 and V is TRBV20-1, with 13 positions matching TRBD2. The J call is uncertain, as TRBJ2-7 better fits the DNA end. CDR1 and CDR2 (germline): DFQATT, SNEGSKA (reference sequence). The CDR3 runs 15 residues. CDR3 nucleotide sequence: TGCAGTGCGACTAGCGGGGGGAGCTCCTACAATGAGCAGTACTTC. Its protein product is CSATSGGSSYNEQYF.

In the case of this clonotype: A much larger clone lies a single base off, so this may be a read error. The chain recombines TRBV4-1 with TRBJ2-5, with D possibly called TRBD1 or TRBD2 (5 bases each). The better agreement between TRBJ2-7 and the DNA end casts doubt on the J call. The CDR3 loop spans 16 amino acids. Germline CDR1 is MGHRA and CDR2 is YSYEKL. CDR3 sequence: CASNQPATGTVYEQYF. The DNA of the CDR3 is TGCGCCAGCAACCAACCGGCCACCGGGACGGTCTACGAGCAGTACTTC.

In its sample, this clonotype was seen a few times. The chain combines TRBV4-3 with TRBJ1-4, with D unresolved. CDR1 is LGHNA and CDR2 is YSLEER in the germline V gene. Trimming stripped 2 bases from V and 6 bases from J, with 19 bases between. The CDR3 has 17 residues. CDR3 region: CASSQSATGRGDEKLFF. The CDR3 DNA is TGCGCCAGCAGCCAATCGGCAACGGGCCGTGGGGATGAAAAACTGTTTTTT.

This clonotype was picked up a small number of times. In nucleotides, the CDR3 is TGTGCCACGGGAGACAGGAAAGAGACCCAGTACTTC. This encodes CATGDRKETQYF. The chain combines TRBV10-3 with TRBJ2-5; D tentatively fits TRBD1 or TRBD2 (6 bases each). V lost 10 bases to trimming and J lost 3 bases, with 12 bases between them. Germline assignment: CDR1 ENHRY and CDR2 SYGVKD. This CDR3 is 12 amino acids long.

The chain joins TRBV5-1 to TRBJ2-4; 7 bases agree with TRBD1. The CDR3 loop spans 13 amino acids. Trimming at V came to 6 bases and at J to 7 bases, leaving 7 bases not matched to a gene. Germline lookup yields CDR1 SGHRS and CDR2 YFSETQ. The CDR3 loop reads CASNEGAGNIQYF. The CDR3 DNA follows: TGCGCCAGCAATGAGGGGGCCGGGAACATTCAGTACTTC.

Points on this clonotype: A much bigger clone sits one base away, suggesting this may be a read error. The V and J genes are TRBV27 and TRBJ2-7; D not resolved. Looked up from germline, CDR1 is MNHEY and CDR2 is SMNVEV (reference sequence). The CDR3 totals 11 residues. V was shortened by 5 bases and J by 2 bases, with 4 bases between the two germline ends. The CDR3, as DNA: TGTGCCAGCAGTCCCCCCTACGAGCAGTACTTC. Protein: CASSPPYEQYF.

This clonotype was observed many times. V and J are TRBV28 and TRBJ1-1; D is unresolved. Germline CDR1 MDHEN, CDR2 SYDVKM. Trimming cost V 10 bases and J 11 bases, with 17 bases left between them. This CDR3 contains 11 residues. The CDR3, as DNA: TGTGCCACCACCCTCACCCGGAGGGCTTTCTTT. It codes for CATTLTRRAFF.

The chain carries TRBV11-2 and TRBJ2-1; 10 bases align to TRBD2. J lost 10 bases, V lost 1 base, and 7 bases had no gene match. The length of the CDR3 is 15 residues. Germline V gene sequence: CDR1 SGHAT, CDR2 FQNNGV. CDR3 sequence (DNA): TGTGCCAGCAGCTTAGTAGCGGGGGGCTTCCGGGAGCAGTTCTTC. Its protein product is CASSLVAGGFREQFF.

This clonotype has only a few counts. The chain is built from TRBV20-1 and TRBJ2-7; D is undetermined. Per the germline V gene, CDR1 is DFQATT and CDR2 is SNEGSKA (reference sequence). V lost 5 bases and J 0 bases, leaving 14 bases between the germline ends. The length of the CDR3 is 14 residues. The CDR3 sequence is CSALNLLYSYEQYF. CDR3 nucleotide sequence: TGCAGTGCTTTGAACTTACTTTACTCCTACGAGCAGTACTTC.

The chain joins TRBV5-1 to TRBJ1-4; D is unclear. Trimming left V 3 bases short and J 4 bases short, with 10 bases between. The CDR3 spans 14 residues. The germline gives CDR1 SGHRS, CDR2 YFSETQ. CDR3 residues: CASSSLSINEKLFF. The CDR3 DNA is TGCGCCAGCAGCTCCCTCAGCATTAATGAAAAACTGTTTTTT.

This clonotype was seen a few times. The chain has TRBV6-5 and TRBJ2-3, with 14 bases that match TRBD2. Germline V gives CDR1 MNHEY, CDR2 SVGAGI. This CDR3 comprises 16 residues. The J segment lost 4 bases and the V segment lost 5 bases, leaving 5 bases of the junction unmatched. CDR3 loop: CASSTGTSGGSDTQYF. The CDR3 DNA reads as TGTGCCAGCAGTACCGGGACTAGCGGGGGTTCAGATACGCAGTATTTT.

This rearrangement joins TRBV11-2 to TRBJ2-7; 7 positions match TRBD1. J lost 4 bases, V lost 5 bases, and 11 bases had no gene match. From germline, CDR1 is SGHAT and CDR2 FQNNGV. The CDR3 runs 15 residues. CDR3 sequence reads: CASSAPGQRLYEQYF. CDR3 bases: TGTGCCAGCAGCGCCCCGGGACAGCGTTTATACGAGCAGTACTTC. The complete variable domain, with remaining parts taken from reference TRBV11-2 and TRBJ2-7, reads EAGVAQSPRYKIIEKRQSVAFWCNPISGHATLYWYQQILGQGPKLLIQFQNNGVVDDSQLPKDRFSAERLKGVDSTLKIQPAKLEDSAVYLCASSAPGQRLYEQYFGPGTRLTVT.

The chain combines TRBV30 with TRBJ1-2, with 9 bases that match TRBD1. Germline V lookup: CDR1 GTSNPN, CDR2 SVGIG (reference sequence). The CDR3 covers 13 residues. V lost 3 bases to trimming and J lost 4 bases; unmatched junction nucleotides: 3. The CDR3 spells CAWRQGAGYGYTF. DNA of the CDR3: TGTGCCTGGAGACAGGGGGCGGGCTATGGCTACACCTTC.

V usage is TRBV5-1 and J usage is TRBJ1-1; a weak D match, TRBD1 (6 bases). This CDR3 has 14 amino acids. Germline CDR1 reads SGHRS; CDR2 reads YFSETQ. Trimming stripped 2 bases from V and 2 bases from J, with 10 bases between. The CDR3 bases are TGCGCCAGCAGCTTCCGGACAGCTAACACTGAAGCTTTCTTT. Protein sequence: CASSFRTANTEAFF.

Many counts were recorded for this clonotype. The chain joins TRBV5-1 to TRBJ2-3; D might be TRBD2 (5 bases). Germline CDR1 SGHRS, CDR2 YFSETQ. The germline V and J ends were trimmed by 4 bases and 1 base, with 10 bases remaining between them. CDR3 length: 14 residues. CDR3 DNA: TGCGCCAGCAGCGATCTTAGCGGCACAGATACGCAGTATTTT. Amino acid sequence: CASSDLSGTDTQYF.

For the CDR3, the DNA is TGCGCCAGCAGCCAAGATGAAGGGGGGGGCGCTAATGAAAAACTGTTTTTT. This codes for CASSQDEGGGANEKLFF. This sequence joins TRBV4-1 and TRBJ1-4, with a weak D call TRBD1 (6 bases). The V end was cut by 0 bases, the J end by 3 bases, with 14 bases between. The length of the CDR3 is 17 residues. Germline loops: CDR1 MGHRA, CDR2 YSYEKL.

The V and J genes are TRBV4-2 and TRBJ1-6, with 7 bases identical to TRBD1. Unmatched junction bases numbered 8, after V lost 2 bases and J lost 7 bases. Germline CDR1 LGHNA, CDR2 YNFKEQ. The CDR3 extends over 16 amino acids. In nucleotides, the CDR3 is TGTGCCAGCAGCCAAATGTCCGGGACAGCAAATTCACCCCTCCACTTT. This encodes CASSQMSGTANSPLHF.

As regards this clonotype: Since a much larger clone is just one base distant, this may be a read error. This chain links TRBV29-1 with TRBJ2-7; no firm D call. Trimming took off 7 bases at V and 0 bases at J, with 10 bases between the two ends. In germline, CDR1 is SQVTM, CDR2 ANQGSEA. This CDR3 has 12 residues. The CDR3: CSARISSYEQYF. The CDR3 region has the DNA TGCAGCGCGAGAATTAGCTCCTACGAGCAGTACTTC.

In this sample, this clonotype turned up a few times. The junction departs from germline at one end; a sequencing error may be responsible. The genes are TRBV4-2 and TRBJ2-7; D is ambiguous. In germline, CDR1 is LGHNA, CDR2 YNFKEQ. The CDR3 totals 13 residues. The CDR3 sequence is CACSQGNSYEQYF. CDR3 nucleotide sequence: TGTGCCTGCAGCCAAGGGAACTCCTACGAGCAGTACTTC.